The 20 T cell receptor beta chains presented below share a single source sample, sequenced in a study of cytomegalovirus exposure and HLA in healthy donors. This PCR relied on a set of 60 Vbeta primers and 13 Jbeta primers. The protocol was immunoSEQ multiplex PCR, while the TCRdb copy is restricted to in-frame clones and leaves out a portion. The data contain 150,000 or so clones, roughly 70% of them singletons. Sequencing was carried out using PBMCs. The origin of the receptors is a man aged 18 to 29 in good health and CMV-seropositive.

The chain uses TRBV7-6 and TRBJ1-3; a possible D gene is TRBD1 (5 bases). V was shortened by 1 base and J by 4 bases, with 8 bases between the two germline ends. Looked up from germline, CDR1 is SGHVS and CDR2 is FNYEAQ. This CDR3 spans 14 amino acids. The CDR3 bases are TGTGCCAGCAGCTTAGTTCGACAGGGAAACACCATATATTTT. Protein sequence: CASSLVRQGNTIYF.

The chain is built from TRBV7-9 and TRBJ2-7; 7 nucleotides line up with TRBD1. This CDR3 is built from 13 residues. CDR1 and CDR2 from the germline V gene are SEHNR and FQNEAQ (reference sequence). The ends lost 7 bases at V and 5 bases at J; junction bases unmatched: 8. This CDR3 is CASNGRQGHEQYF. CDR3 coding DNA: TGTGCCAGCAACGGTCGACAGGGCCACGAGCAGTACTTC.

The V call is TRBV2, the J call TRBJ1-2, with 9 nucleotides matching TRBD1. Germline lookup yields CDR1 SNHLY and CDR2 FYNNEI. This CDR3 is built from 14 residues. Germline trimming cut 7 bases from V and 5 bases from J; bases unmatched to any gene: 8. The CDR3 DNA is TGTGCCAGCAAGGTAGAGGGACAGGGATATGGCTACACCTTC. Amino acid sequence: CASKVEGQGYGYTF. Together with reference TRBV2 and TRBJ1-2, the CDR3 gives the full variable domain: EPEVTQTPSHQVTQMGQEVILRCVPISNHLYFYWYRQILGQKVEFLVSFYNNEISEKSEIFDDQFSVERPDGSNFTLKIRSTKLEDSAMYFCASKVEGQGYGYTFGSGTRLTVV.

The V gene is TRBV7-2, the J gene TRBJ2-1; D is unresolved. The CDR3 has 14 residues. The germline gives CDR1 SGHTA, CDR2 FQGNSA. Trimming left V 5 bases short and J 4 bases short, with 12 bases between. The chain's CDR3 is CASSRLLGYNEQFF. Written as DNA, the CDR3 is TGTGCCAGCAGCCGCCTCCTAGGTTACAATGAGCAGTTCTTC.

The chain uses TRBV7-9 and TRBJ2-3; tentative D call: TRBD2 (7 bases). Germline CDR1 SEHNR, CDR2 FQNEAQ (reference sequence). V was clipped by 3 bases and J by 5 bases, with 15 bases between them. The CDR3 length is 15 residues. CDR3 region: CASSFGGGGGDTQYF. The CDR3 DNA reads as TGTGCCAGCAGCTTCGGCGGGGGCGGGGGAGATACGCAGTATTTT.

The chain uses TRBV27 and TRBJ2-7; tentatively, D is TRBD1 (6 bases). Per the germline V gene, CDR1 is MNHEY and CDR2 is SMNVEV (reference sequence). This CDR3 comprises 15 residues. V was pared by 7 bases and J by 0 bases, with 16 bases between. DNA for the CDR3: TGTGCCAGCACCCCCTACAGGGAAAGCTCCTACGAGCAGTACTTC. It translates to CASTPYRESSYEQYF.

The gene calls are TRBV9 and TRBJ2-7; unclear D gene. Germline values: CDR1 SGDLS, CDR2 YYNGEE. V was shortened by 0 bases and J by 2 bases, with 12 bases between the two germline ends. This CDR3 is built from 15 residues. CDR3 coding DNA: TGTGCCAGCAGCGTAGCGGCTGGCAGGCCCTACGAGCAGTACTTC. It specifies CASSVAAGRPYEQYF.

The chain combines TRBV6-6 with TRBJ2-7; a weak D match, TRBD1 (6 bases). Trimming cost V 2 bases and J 4 bases, with 18 bases left between them. CDR1 and CDR2 from the germline V gene are MNHNY and SVGAGI (reference sequence). The CDR3 spans 16 residues. The CDR3 reads CASSYDHDRLIYEQYF. The DNA for the CDR3 is TGTGCCAGCAGTTACGACCACGACAGGCTGATATACGAGCAGTACTTC.

V and J are TRBV5-1 and TRBJ2-7; a possible D gene is TRBD1 (6 bases). Germline CDR1 reads SGHRS; CDR2 reads YFSETQ. The CDR3 is 13 residues long. V was trimmed by 1 base and J by 3 bases, leaving 8 bases between them. For the CDR3, the DNA is TGCGCCAGCAGCTTGACAGGGAACTACGAGCAGTACTTC. This codes for CASSLTGNYEQYF.

This clone came up once. This chain links TRBV2 with TRBJ2-5; 8 nucleotides agree with TRBD1. Germline CDR1 reads SNHLY; CDR2 reads FYNNEI. CDR3 length: 15 amino acids. J lost 0 bases, V lost 4 bases, and 4 bases had no gene match. The CDR3 coding sequence is TGTGCCAGCAGTGCGCGGACAGGGTACCAAGAGACCCAGTACTTC. It is translated as CASSARTGYQETQYF. Drawing the rest from reference TRBV2 and TRBJ2-5, the complete variable domain is EPEVTQTPSHQVTQMGQEVILRCVPISNHLYFYWYRQILGQKVEFLVSFYNNEISEKSEIFDDQFSVERPDGSNFTLKIRSTKLEDSAMYFCASSARTGYQETQYFGPGTRLLVL.

The V call is TRBV7-2, the J call TRBJ2-3; D is ambiguous. This CDR3 is 12 amino acids long. The germline V gene has CDR1 SGHTA and CDR2 FQGNSA. V lost 1 base, J lost 5 bases, and 4 bases lay in between. This CDR3 is CASSLVRDTQYF. The CDR3 region has the DNA TGTGCCAGCAGCTTAGTTAGAGATACGCAGTATTTT. The full variable domain, in which reference TRBV7-2 and TRBJ2-3 provide the parts outside the CDR3, is GAGVSQSPSNKVTEKGKDVELRCDPISGHTALYWYRQSLGQGLEFLIYFQGNSAPDKSGLPSDRFSAERTGGSVSTLTIQRTQQEDSAVYLCASSLVRDTQYFGPGTRLTVL.

The chain links TRBV10-3 to TRBJ1-1, with 7 bases identical to TRBD1. CDR3 length: 15 amino acids. From germline, CDR1 is ENHRY and CDR2 SYGVKD. The V segment lost 3 bases and the J segment 1 base; nucleotides outside the gene matches: 5. Here the CDR3 DNA reads TGTGCCATCAGTGACCCCGGGACAGCGAACACTGAAGCTTTCTTT. Encoded protein: CAISDPGTANTEAFF.

The V gene is TRBV27, the J gene TRBJ1-1, with TRBD1 matching over 8 bases. Germline values: CDR1 MNHEY, CDR2 SMNVEV (reference sequence). V lost 8 bases to trimming and J lost 8 bases; unmatched junction nucleotides: 16. CDR3 length: 15 residues. Written as DNA, the CDR3 is TGTGCCAGCTTTCCGATTAGACAGGGGTTACTCGAAGCTTTCTTT. It translates to CASFPIRQGLLEAFF.

This clone was counted only a few times. CDR3 nucleotide sequence: TGTGCCAGCAGCTATGGCCGCGAGCAGTACTTC. Translating it yields CASSYGREQYF. This chain uses TRBV5-6 with TRBJ2-7; no clear D gene. The CDR3 sequence is 11 residues long. Germline-derived CDR1 and CDR2 are SGHDT and YYEEEE. Trimming removed 3 bases at V and 6 bases at J, with 7 bases between.

This rearrangement joins TRBV7-6 to TRBJ2-3; D unclear. The CDR3 has 13 residues. V was trimmed by 5 bases and J by 3 bases, leaving 9 bases between them. Looked up from germline, CDR1 is SGHVS and CDR2 is FNYEAQ. CDR3 DNA sequence: TGTGCCAGCAGCAAACAAGTTACAGATACGCAGTATTTT. It is translated as CASSKQVTDTQYF.

The CDR3 region is CASTRGSPTDTQYF. Here the CDR3 DNA reads TGTGCCAGCACCCGGGGTTCGCCCACAGATACGCAGTATTTT. The chain combines TRBV18 with TRBJ2-3; possible D gene TRBD2, 5 bases. Germline-derived CDR1 and CDR2 are KGHSH and LQKENI. This CDR3 is 14 amino acids long. Trimming left V 8 bases short and J 2 bases short, with 14 bases between.

V and J are TRBV25-1 and TRBJ2-7; 7 nucleotides match TRBD1. The germline CDR1 and CDR2 sequences are MGHDK and SYGVNS. The CDR3 sequence is 13 residues long. J was trimmed by 6 bases and V by 2 bases; bases with no gene match: 4. The CDR3 DNA reads as TGTGCCAGCAGTGAAAGGGGGCGGGCCGAGCAGTACTTC. Translation: CASSERGRAEQYF.

The J gene is TRBJ2-3, the V gene TRBV4-3; 11 bases fit TRBD2. The CDR3 length is 15 residues. In germline, CDR1 is LGHNA, CDR2 YSLEER. Unmatched junction bases numbered 2, after V lost 1 base and J lost 5 bases. CDR3 sequence: CASSQGSGGEDTQYF. CDR3 DNA sequence: TGCGCCAGCAGCCAAGGTAGCGGGGGGGAAGATACGCAGTATTTT.

The chain couples TRBV29-1 to TRBJ2-1; D call uncertain. Germline-derived CDR1 and CDR2 are SQVTM and ANQGSEA. V was cut by 4 bases and J by 10 bases, with 8 bases left in between. The CDR3 is 10 amino acids. CDR3 bases: TGCAGCGTTGCGCGCGTGGAGCAGTTCTTC. It encodes CSVARVEQFF.

This clone appeared a few times. This chain links TRBV6-1 with TRBJ1-2; D may be TRBD1 (6 bases). This CDR3 region has 15 residues. V was trimmed by 1 base and J by 3 bases, leaving 12 bases between them. CDR1 and CDR2 from the germline V gene are MNHNS and SASEGT. The CDR3 nucleotides are TGTGCCAGCAGTGAAGGGGCGGGGGCGCACTATGGCTACACCTTC. Encoded protein: CASSEGAGAHYGYTF.